A selection of T cell receptor beta chains follows, all from one sample in a study of shared clonotypes between healthy human individuals. Profiling relied on immunoSEQ multiplex PCR, and the TCRdb table lists in-frame clones only, not all of them. The top ten hold approximately 0.32% of the sample, which has roughly 400,000 clones, 96% seen once. The sample taken for sequencing was memory CD8+ T cells sorted from blood. The receptors come from a man aged 25 to 40 in good health. The CDR3 runs from the conserved cysteine through the conserved F or W. D genes are given only for firm matches. Not all rows give a size; the values are once, few, many and, for expanded clones, a class.

v_call	j_call	clone_size	d_call	cdr3_aa	cdr3_nt
TRBV11-2	TRBJ1-4	NA	NA	CASSLDRGKLFF	TGTGCCAGCAGCTTAGATCGGGGAAAACTGTTTTTT
TRBV6-5	TRBJ2-1	NA	NA	CASSRIAYNEQFF	TGTGCCAGCAGTCGCATTGCCTACAATGAGCAGTTCTTC
TRBV5-5	TRBJ2-2	NA	NA	CASSLIFTGGELFF	TGTGCCAGCAGCTTGATATTCACAGGGGGGGAGCTGTTTTTT
TRBV11-2	TRBJ2-3	NA	TRBD2	CASSLDWAGLRTDTQYF	TGTGCCAGCAGCTTAGACTGGGCGGGACTACGCACAGATACGCAGTATTTT
TRBV19	TRBJ2-6	NA	NA	CASSQTALGANVLTF	TGTGCCAGTAGCCAGACCGCTCTGGGAGCCAACGTCCTGACTTTC
TRBV6-6	TRBJ2-7	NA	TRBD1	CASSSPGQGNVQYF	TGTGCCAGCAGTTCGCCGGGACAGGGCAATGTGCAGTACTTC
TRBV7-3	TRBJ2-3	NA	TRBD1	CASSLKGAITDTQYF	TGTGCCAGCAGCTTAAAGGGGGCTATCACAGATACGCAGTATTTT
TRBV7-7	TRBJ2-5	once	TRBD2	CASSLAGETQYF	TGTGCTAGCAGCTTAGCGGGAGAGACCCAGTACTTC
TRBV15	TRBJ2-5	NA	TRBD1	CATSRDVGRGRGQETQYF	TGTGCCACCAGCAGAGATGTTGGTAGGGGGCGAGGGCAAGAGACCCAGTACTTC
TRBV6-5	TRBJ2-3	once	NA	CASSYGSLTSTDTQYF	TGTGCCAGCAGTTACGGGAGCCTTACTAGCACAGATACGCAGTATTTT
TRBV25-1	TRBJ2-6	once	TRBD1	CASSEPTGSGANVLTF	TGTGCCAGCAGTGAACCGACAGGGTCTGGGGCCAACGTCCTGACTTTC
TRBV27	TRBJ2-1	NA	NA	CASRNRIASRGQFF	TGTGCCAGCAGAAATAGAATAGCGTCAAGAGGGCAGTTCTTC
TRBV2	TRBJ2-7	NA	NA	CASFLDGTYEQYF	TGTGCCAGCTTTCTGGACGGGACCTACGAGCAGTACTTC
TRBV2	TRBJ1-5	NA	NA	CASSLQGNQPQHF	TGTGCCAGCAGTCTACAGGGAAATCAGCCCCAGCATTTT
TRBV2	TRBJ2-7	NA	NA	CASSDSHEQYF	TGTGCCAGCAGTGACTCCCACGAGCAGTACTTC
TRBV4-2	TRBJ1-1	NA	NA	CASSQEQNTEAFF	TGTGCCAGCAGCCAAGAACAGAACACTGAAGCTTTCTTT
TRBV11-3	TRBJ2-1	NA	NA	CASSLELAHYNEQFF	TGTGCCAGCAGCTTGGAACTAGCCCATTACAATGAGCAGTTCTTC
TRBV7-2	TRBJ2-2	NA	TRBD2	CASSSFSGRTTGELFF	TGTGCCAGCAGCTCGTTTAGCGGGAGGACCACCGGGGAGCTGTTTTTT
TRBV28	TRBJ2-4	once	TRBD2	CASSSLGPGTSGTWVGNIQYF	TGTGCCAGCAGTTCCCTTGGTCCCGGGACTAGCGGGACCTGGGTCGGAAACATTCAGTACTTC
TRBV30	TRBJ1-4	NA	TRBD1	CAWSFGTGDEKLFF	TGTGCCTGGAGTTTTGGGACAGGGGATGAAAAACTGTTTTTT
TRBV5-4	TRBJ2-5	NA	TRBD2	CASKSGRLSQETQYF	TGTGCCAGCAAAAGCGGGAGGCTAAGCCAAGAGACCCAGTACTTC
TRBV30	TRBJ2-5	NA	NA	CARPQETQYF	TGTGCCCGGCCCCAAGAGACCCAGTACTTC